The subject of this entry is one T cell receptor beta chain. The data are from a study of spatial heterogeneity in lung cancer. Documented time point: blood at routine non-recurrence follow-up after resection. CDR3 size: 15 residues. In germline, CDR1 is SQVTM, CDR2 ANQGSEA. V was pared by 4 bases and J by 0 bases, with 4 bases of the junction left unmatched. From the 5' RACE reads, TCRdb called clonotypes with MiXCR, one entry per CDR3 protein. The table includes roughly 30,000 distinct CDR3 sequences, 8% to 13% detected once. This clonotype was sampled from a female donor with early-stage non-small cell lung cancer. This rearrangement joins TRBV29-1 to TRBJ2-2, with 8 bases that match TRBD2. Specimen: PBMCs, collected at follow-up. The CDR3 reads CSVVGRGANTGELFF. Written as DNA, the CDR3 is TGCAGCGTTGTGGGGCGGGGGGCGAACACCGGGGAGCTGTTTTTT.